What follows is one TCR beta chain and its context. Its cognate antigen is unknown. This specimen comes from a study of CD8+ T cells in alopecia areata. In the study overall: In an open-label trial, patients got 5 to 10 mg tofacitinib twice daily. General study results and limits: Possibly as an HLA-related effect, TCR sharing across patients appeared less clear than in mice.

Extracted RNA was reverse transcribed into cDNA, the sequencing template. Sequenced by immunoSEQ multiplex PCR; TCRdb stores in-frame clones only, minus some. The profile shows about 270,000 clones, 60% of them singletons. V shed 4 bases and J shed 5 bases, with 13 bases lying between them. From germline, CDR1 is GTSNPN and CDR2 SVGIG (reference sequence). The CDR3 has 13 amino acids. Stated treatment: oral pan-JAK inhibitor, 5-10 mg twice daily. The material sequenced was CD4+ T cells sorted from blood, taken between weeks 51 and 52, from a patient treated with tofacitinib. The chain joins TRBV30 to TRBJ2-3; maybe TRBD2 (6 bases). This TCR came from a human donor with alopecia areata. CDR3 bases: TGTGCCTGGAACGGGCGGGGTGGAGATACGCAGTATTTT. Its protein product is CAWNGRGGDTQYF.